The clone carrying this T cell receptor (beta chain) was observed a few times. As for time point: before trial treatment. The donors' treatment consisted of nivolumab, ipilimumab, aspirin, low-dose cyclophosphamide and low-dose radiotherapy. CDR3 length: 16 amino acids. Germline V lookup: CDR1 GTSNPN, CDR2 SVGIG (reference sequence). Trimming took 1 base from V and 1 from J, leaving 14 bases between them. cDNA synthesis used a TRAV/TRBV-specific primer set for both chains. TCR amplification used 20 to 25 PCR cycles, a constant-region primer and a V-primer adapter. TCRdb re-derived calls from the reads in MiXCR, one entry per CDR3 protein. The sample yields some 82,000 distinct CDR3 sequences, around 18% seen once. These data originate in a study of low-dose radiotherapy and immunotherapy resistance in tumors. Background on the study: Doses of 0.5 Gy per fraction every 2 weeks, totaling 6.5 Gy, went to Cohort 1. Cyclophosphamide went in intravenously at 200 mg/m2 every two weeks, one day before radiation and immunotherapy.

The clonotype originates from a male donor with prostate cancer. The sample here was PBMCs, taken before treatment. The chain links TRBV30 to TRBJ1-5; possible D gene TRBD1, 6 bases. CDR3 protein: CAWSGAGVTSNQPQHF. Here the CDR3 DNA reads TGTGCCTGGAGTGGGGCAGGGGTGACAAGCAATCAGCCCCAGCATTTT.